The next 31 T cell receptor beta chains were all read from a single sample in a study of HIV-infected patients and healthy controls. Whole blood was used without fractionation, so all unsorted peripheral T cells were included. cDNA was made from approximately 0.55 ug RNA using alpha and beta constant primers. Using multiplexing indices, alpha and beta chain libraries were generated apart by chain-specific third strand synthesis. MiXCR, applied by TCRdb to the 5' RACE reads, yields one record per CDR3 protein. The repertoire holds under 25,000 distinct CDR3 sequences, 7.5% to 9% seen once, with 2% to 3% in the top ten. The sample comprised blood. The receptors were gathered from an adult in good health.

This clonotype has ten or more counts. This sequence joins TRBV9 and TRBJ2-3; D is unresolved. Trimming left V 0 bases short and J 4 bases short, with 6 bases between. The CDR3 runs to 13 residues. Germline V gene data show CDR1 as SGDLS and CDR2 as YYNGEE. CDR3 nucleotides: TGTGCCAGCAGCGTAGAATCCCCAGATACGCAGTATTTT. Its translation: CASSVESPDTQYF.

This clonotype was seen many times. The rearrangement uses TRBV20-1 and TRBJ2-7, with a tentative D call TRBD2 (6 bases). V dropped 2 bases and J dropped 7 bases, with 21 bases sitting between them. CDR1 is DFQATT, CDR2 SNEGSKA, per germline (reference sequence). The length of the CDR3 is 15 residues. The CDR3 DNA follows: TGCAGTGCTAGAATCCCGGGGACTCGGCTGAGGGAGCAGTACTTC. This codes for CSARIPGTRLREQYF.

This clonotype has at least ten counts. The rearrangement uses TRBV7-9 and TRBJ1-3; unclear D gene. The CDR3 length is 12 residues. Germline CDR1 is SEHNR and CDR2 is FQNEAQ (reference sequence). V lost 6 bases, J lost 8 bases, and 11 bases lay in between. CDR3 bases: TGTGCCAGCAGTTCCGGACGGGACACCATATATTTT. Translation gives CASSSGRDTIYF.

By share, this clonotype ranks as medium-sized. The chain uses TRBV29-1 and TRBJ2-3; D call uncertain. Trimming shortened V by 6 bases and J by 0 bases, and 16 bases separated the two germline ends. Germline V CDR1 and CDR2: SQVTM, ANQGSEA. The CDR3 covers 15 residues. The CDR3 here is CSVVRQASSTDTQYF. CDR3 DNA sequence: TGCAGCGTCGTACGACAAGCGTCGAGCACAGATACGCAGTATTTT.

This clonotype is classed as medium-sized. Here the CDR3 DNA reads TGCGCCAGCAGCCAGGGGACTAGCGGGCTTTACCAAGAGACCCAGTACTTC. Amino acids: CASSQGTSGLYQETQYF. V is TRBV4-3 and J is TRBJ2-5; 12 bases are shared with TRBD2. Germline values: CDR1 LGHNA, CDR2 YSLEER. The length of the CDR3 is 17 residues. The junction had 5 bases not matched to a gene; V was cut back by 3 bases and J by 0 bases.

This clonotype came up many times. The chain recombines TRBV10-3 with TRBJ2-4; weak D call: TRBD1 (6 bases). Germline CDR1 is ENHRY and CDR2 is SYGVKD. V was trimmed by 8 bases and J by 1 base, leaving 12 bases between them. The length of the CDR3 is 14 residues. The chain's CDR3 is CAIGPGGAKNIQYF. The DNA of the CDR3 is TGTGCCATCGGGCCTGGGGGCGCCAAAAACATTCAGTACTTC.

This clonotype was recorded a few times. The chain employs TRBV6-5 and TRBJ1-5; 8 nucleotides align to TRBD1. The CDR3 runs 14 residues. J gave up 4 bases and V 6 bases, and 5 bases lay outside the gene matches. CDR1 and CDR2 (germline): MNHEY, SVGAGI. The DNA for the CDR3 is TGTGCCAGCAGCCCGGACAGGGCTAATCAGCCCCAGCATTTT. Residues: CASSPDRANQPQHF.

The table lists this clonotype with many counts. In nucleotides, the CDR3 is TGTGCCAGCAGCCAAGTGGGCAATGAGCAGTTCTTC. Its translation: CASSQVGNEQFF. V usage is TRBV4-2 and J usage is TRBJ2-1; the D is unclear. Between the trimmed V and J ends, which lost 1 base and 6 bases, there was a span of 4 bases. CDR1 is LGHNA and CDR2 is YNFKEQ in the germline V gene. CDR3 length: 12 amino acids.

This clonotype was observed at least ten times. CDR3 sequence (DNA): TGTGCCAGCAGCAATAGCGGGCGATCTAACAATGAGCAGTTCTTC. As protein: CASSNSGRSNNEQFF. The chain employs TRBV12-3 or TRBV12-4 and TRBJ2-1; 7 bases line up with TRBD2. This CDR3 comprises 15 residues. V was clipped by 6 bases and J by 5 bases; unmatched bases: 10.

This clonotype was seen at least ten times. The rearrangement uses TRBV12-3 or TRBV12-4 and TRBJ2-7; the match to TRBD1 covers 7 bases. Germline trimming cut 6 bases from V and 3 bases from J; bases unmatched to any gene: 5. The CDR3 is 13 residues long. In nucleotides, the CDR3 is TGTGCCAGCAGGTCAGACAGGGTCTACGAGCAGTACTTC. Its protein product is CASRSDRVYEQYF.

This clonotype was seen ten or more times. J is TRBJ2-1 and V is TRBV29-1, with 9 bases lining up with TRBD2. The CDR3 is 16 amino acids. The germline CDR1 and CDR2 sequences are SQVTM and ANQGSEA. Trimming took 3 bases from V and 4 from J; bases not matched to a gene: 10. CDR3 sequence (DNA): TGCAGCGTTGAGCCGAGGAGCGGGAGGACTTACAATGAGCAGTTCTTC. Its translation is CSVEPRSGRTYNEQFF.

This clonotype was counted ten times or more. This chain links TRBV6-5 with TRBJ1-1, with 10 bases aligning to TRBD1. J lost 4 bases, V lost 7 bases, and 9 bases had no gene match. The CDR3 has 15 amino acids. CDR1 is MNHEY, CDR2 SVGAGI, per germline. The DNA of the CDR3 is TGTGCCAGCACTCCGACAGGGGGCTTCGGCACTGAAGCTTTCTTT. This sequence encodes CASTPTGGFGTEAFF.

This clonotype was seen only a few times. The chain joins TRBV7-9 to TRBJ2-3, with D tentatively TRBD1 or TRBD2 (6 bases each). V lost 0 bases and J 3 bases, leaving 10 bases between the germline ends. There are 15 residues in the CDR3. Germline lookup yields CDR1 SEHNR and CDR2 FQNEAQ (reference sequence). This CDR3 is CASSLAGGRTDTQYF. The DNA of the CDR3 is TGTGCCAGCAGCTTAGCAGGGGGGAGAACAGATACGCAGTATTTT.

This rearrangement joins TRBV6-6 to TRBJ2-7; 12 positions match TRBD2. V gave up 0 bases and J gave up 3 bases; unmatched junction bases: 12. Germline V gene sequence: CDR1 MNHNY, CDR2 SVGAGI (reference sequence). The CDR3 covers 19 residues. In nucleotides, the CDR3 is TGTGCCAGCAGTTACTCGGCTAGCGGGAGGGCCCTTGGGGACTACGAGCAGTACTTC. It translates to CASSYSASGRALGDYEQYF.

This clonotype is medium-sized. CDR3 sequence (DNA): TGTGCCAGAAGGTGGTTTCATAGCAATCAGCCCCAGCATTTT. Translated: CARRWFHSNQPQHF. The chain recombines TRBV7-9 with TRBJ1-5; D remains unclear. CDR3 length: 14 amino acids. The germline gives CDR1 SEHNR, CDR2 FQNEAQ (reference sequence). The V end was cut by 9 bases, the J end by 0 bases, with 12 bases between. Complete variable domain (other parts from reference TRBV7-9 and TRBJ1-5): DTGVSQNPRHKITKRGQNVTFRCDPISEHNRLYWYRQTLGQGPEFLTYFQNEAQLEKSRLLSDRFSAERPKGSFSTLEIQRTEQGDSAMYLCARRWFHSNQPQHFGDGTRLSIL.

This clonotype was counted at least ten times. V and J are TRBV6-1 and TRBJ2-1, with 10 bases lining up with TRBD2. Germline values: CDR1 MNHNS, CDR2 SASEGT. The V gene end was trimmed by 2 bases and the J gene end by 12 bases; junction bases not matched to a gene: 4. The CDR3 is made up of 13 amino acids. For the CDR3, the DNA is TGTGCCAGCAGTGAAAGCGGGAGGGCCGGGCAGTTCTTC. Translated, it gives CASSESGRAGQFF.

Many counts were recorded for this clonotype. The V and J genes are TRBV10-3 and TRBJ2-3; no clear D. The V end lost 3 bases, the J end lost 4 bases, and 17 bases lay between the germline ends. This CDR3 spans 16 amino acids. Germline assignment: CDR1 ENHRY and CDR2 SYGVKD. This CDR3 reads CAISDAANVGADTQYF. The CDR3, as DNA: TGTGCCATCAGTGATGCAGCTAACGTCGGCGCAGATACGCAGTATTTT.

This clonotype showed up many times. The genes are TRBV10-3 and TRBJ2-5; no definite D call. This CDR3 has 12 residues. The V end lost 8 bases, the J end lost 0 bases, and 7 bases lay between the germline ends. Looked up from germline, CDR1 is ENHRY and CDR2 is SYGVKD. The CDR3 protein is CAIGPYQETQYF. Here the CDR3 DNA reads TGTGCCATCGGTCCGTACCAAGAGACCCAGTACTTC.

This clonotype was recorded many times. V usage is TRBV6-6 and J usage is TRBJ2-2; D gene uncertain. The CDR3 extends over 16 amino acids. In germline, CDR1 is MNHNY, CDR2 SVGAGI (reference sequence). V shed 2 bases and J shed 7 bases, with 17 bases lying between them. CDR3 in amino acids: CASSYGQSAGSGELFF. The DNA for the CDR3 is TGTGCCAGCAGTTACGGGCAGTCTGCAGGCAGCGGGGAGCTGTTTTTT.

Many counts were recorded for this clonotype. This chain links TRBV7-2 with TRBJ1-4, with unresolved D. Trimming took off 8 bases at V and 8 bases at J, with 15 bases between the two ends. Germline V gene lookup returns CDR1 SGHTA and CDR2 FQGNSA. The CDR3 runs 13 residues. The CDR3 coding sequence is TGTGCCAGCGGAAGCTATGGGGAGGAAAAACTGTTTTTT. It translates to CASGSYGEEKLFF.

This clonotype is medium-sized by share. This sequence joins TRBV5-1 and TRBJ2-5; TRBD1 agrees at 7 bases. Per the germline V gene, CDR1 is SGHRS and CDR2 is YFSETQ. There are 13 residues in the CDR3. Trimming removed 4 bases from V and 5 bases from J; junction bases left unmatched: 5. The CDR3 DNA sequence: TGCGCCAGCAGCGACAGGGTCGAGGAGACCCAGTACTTC. Its translation: CASSDRVEETQYF.

This clonotype occurred many times. This chain uses TRBV19 with TRBJ1-1; no clear D gene. Trimming took off 4 bases at V and 8 bases at J, with 5 bases between the two ends. This CDR3 contains 10 residues. Germline values: CDR1 LNHDA, CDR2 SQIVND (reference sequence). The DNA for the CDR3 is TGTGCCAGTAGTAGGGTCGAAGCTTTCTTT. Encoded protein: CASSRVEAFF.

This clonotype was seen more than once but under ten times. The rearrangement joins TRBV12-3 or TRBV12-4 to TRBJ2-2, with 8 bases lining up with TRBD1. V was clipped by 4 bases and J by 1 base; unmatched bases: 8. This CDR3 contains 17 residues. DNA for the CDR3: TGTGCCAGCAGTTCTTCCTTGACAGGGGTGAACACCGGGGAGCTGTTTTTT. It codes for CASSSSLTGVNTGELFF.

Ten or more counts support this clonotype. The chain carries TRBV4-3 and TRBJ1-4, with D perhaps matching TRBD1 (5 bases). V was pared by 0 bases and J by 8 bases, with 10 bases between. Per germline, CDR1 LGHNA and CDR2 YSLEER. The CDR3 has 14 residues. CDR3: CASSQEQVGEKLFF. The CDR3 DNA is TGCGCCAGCAGCCAAGAACAGGTCGGGGAAAAACTGTTTTTT.

There are many counts of this clonotype. The chain links TRBV28 to TRBJ2-1; TRBD1 aligns across 9 bases. After removal of 7 bases from V and 1 base from J, the junction contained 5 bases not matched to a gene. Germline V gene lookup returns CDR1 MDHEN and CDR2 SYDVKM. The CDR3 sequence is 15 residues long. The CDR3: CASNVDRGSYNEQFF. The CDR3 nucleotides are TGTGCCAGCAACGTTGACAGGGGGTCCTACAATGAGCAGTTCTTC.

At least ten counts were recorded for this clonotype. The chain has TRBV20-1 and TRBJ1-1; no firm D call. The ends were cut back, 5 bases at V and 1 base at J, with 14 bases in the middle. Germline V CDR1 and CDR2: DFQATT, SNEGSKA (reference sequence). The CDR3 spans 14 residues. CDR3 DNA: TGCAGTGCTCCCATCGCGGGCCCGAACACTGAAGCTTTCTTT. Protein product: CSAPIAGPNTEAFF.

This clonotype was recorded many times. The chain joins TRBV20-1 to TRBJ1-4; D gene uncertain. Germline-derived CDR1 and CDR2 are DFQATT and SNEGSKA (reference sequence). The length of the CDR3 is 14 residues. V dropped 2 bases and J dropped 7 bases, with 14 bases sitting between them. The chain's CDR3 is CSARTVGGAEKLFF. The DNA for the CDR3 is TGCAGTGCTAGAACGGTCGGAGGCGCTGAAAAACTGTTTTTT.

This clonotype ranks as medium-sized. The chain recombines TRBV12-3 or TRBV12-4 with TRBJ1-5, with 10 nucleotides matching TRBD1. This CDR3 spans 17 amino acids. V lost 6 bases, J lost 5 bases, and 13 bases stayed unmatched. The CDR3 spells CASSRGQGNKMDQPQHF. In DNA form, the CDR3 reads TGTGCCAGCAGCAGGGGACAGGGGAATAAGATGGATCAGCCCCAGCATTTT.

This clonotype is judged medium-sized (0.01 to 0.1%). The chain joins TRBV6-5 to TRBJ2-3, with D unresolved. Germline-derived CDR1 and CDR2 are MNHEY and SVGAGI. This CDR3 has 13 amino acids. V lost 5 bases and J lost 5, with 11 bases in between. As DNA, the CDR3 is TGTGCCAGCAGTCAACGGCACAGAGATACGCAGTATTTT. It is translated as CASSQRHRDTQYF.

There are a few counts of this clonotype. The V and J genes are TRBV5-1 and TRBJ2-3; D remains ambiguous. Germline-derived CDR1 and CDR2 are SGHRS and YFSETQ. Trimming took 2 bases from V and 4 from J, leaving 5 bases between them. This CDR3 comprises 12 residues. CDR3 protein: CASSFEADTQYF. The CDR3 region has the DNA TGCGCCAGCAGCTTCGAGGCAGATACGCAGTATTTT. Full variable domain (remainder filled in from reference TRBV5-1 and TRBJ2-3): KAGVTQTPRYLIKTRGQQVTLSCSPISGHRSVSWYQQTPGQGLQFLFEYFSETQRNKGNFPGRFSGRQFSNSRSEMNVSTLELGDSALYLCASSFEADTQYFGPGTRLTVL.

In this sample, this clonotype turned up many times. The chain employs TRBV20-1 and TRBJ1-1; no reliable D call. Germline V CDR1 and CDR2: DFQATT, SNEGSKA (reference sequence). Trimming stripped 3 bases from V and 0 bases from J, with 8 bases between. The CDR3 is 13 residues long. The CDR3 coding sequence is TGCAGTGCTAGTGGGCATGTGAACACTGAAGCTTTCTTT. It encodes CSASGHVNTEAFF.